A selection of T cell receptor beta chains follows, all from one sample in a study of control samples from healthy donors and cancer patients. The protocol was immunoSEQ multiplex PCR, while the TCRdb copy is restricted to in-frame clones and leaves out a portion. The sample has 85,000 to 110,000 clones; more than 85% are singletons. Sequencing used PBMCs. The receptors derive from a man aged 60 to 75 with lung cancer. CDR3s leave out the opening cysteine and the closing phenylalanine or tryptophan. The order of the fields is J gene, V gene, CDR3 protein.

TRBJ2-2 | TRBV4-1 | ASSHLIGTGTGTGELF
TRBJ1-4 | TRBV9 | ASSVGDRGSEKLF
TRBJ1-1 | TRBV10-3 | AITLGQGNTEAF
TRBJ1-4 | TRBV5-5 | ASSLGQASNREKLF
TRBJ1-5 | TRBV5-8 | ASSLAIGGDQPQH
TRBJ2-3 | TRBV18 | ASSQTTSGGSDTQY
TRBJ1-2 | TRBV7-3 | ASGPGNSRQKYGYT
TRBJ2-5 | TRBV7-7 | ASSSQGVRETQY
TRBJ1-6 | TRBV30 | AWSGQARYSPLH
TRBJ2-6 | TRBV18 | ASSPPDANVLT
TRBJ2-3 | TRBV2 | ASSLRQGVADTQY
TRBJ2-5 | TRBV7-2 | ASSSYRAPQETQY
TRBJ1-5 | TRBV3-1/TRBV3-2 | ASSPGTGSHQPQH
TRBJ1-1 | TRBV6-6 | ASTLRKQGGVAEAF
TRBJ2-1 | TRBV5-1 | ASSLAGTPLDNEQF
TRBJ1-2 | TRBV30 | AWRVGLGGYT
TRBJ2-3 | TRBV24-1 | ATSDLVGRGTTDTQY
TRBJ1-1 | TRBV11-2 | ASSLAGGEAF
TRBJ2-1 | TRBV13 | ATSLLRDFYNEQF
TRBJ1-1 | TRBV30 | AWSRGSLLEAF
TRBJ2-1 | TRBV7-8 | ASSLAGGFYNEQF
TRBJ2-5 | TRBV7-3 | ASSLNRDQETQY
TRBJ1-2 | TRBV7-5 | ARSCDPIGQGKAGYT
TRBJ1-1 | TRBV11-3 | ASSSRRERAF
TRBJ1-4 | TRBV27 | GSSRGATNEKLF
TRBJ1-4 | TRBV12-3/TRBV12-4 | ASSNNEKLF
TRBJ2-2 | TRBV4-1 | ASSQERGTLTGELF
TRBJ1-4 | TRBV2 | ASSVTANEKLF
TRBJ1-4 | TRBV5-1 | ASSLERGTNEKLF
TRBJ1-5 | TRBV30 | AWSSLGQGKQPQH
TRBJ1-1 | TRBV6-5 | ASSYAWGTANTEAF
TRBJ2-2 | TRBV6-5 | ASTTGTLNTGELF
TRBJ1-6 | TRBV2 | ANRGIPNSPLH
TRBJ2-5 | TRBV4-1 | ASSQGSRGKRETQY
TRBJ2-3 | TRBV9 | ASSAHSSGYTDTQY
TRBJ2-6 | TRBV5-1 | ASSLFGDSGANVLT
TRBJ2-2 | TRBV24-1 | ATSDLQQGVGELF
TRBJ2-7 | TRBV6-5 | ASMVPANYEQY
TRBJ2-1 | TRBV21-1 | ASSPGQQGLAGDNEQF
TRBJ2-3 | TRBV2 | ASRPQGLGPDTQY
TRBJ2-7 | TRBV5-6 | ASSLDRTYEQY
TRBJ2-2 | TRBV30 | AWKGTANTGELF
TRBJ1-4 | TRBV6-5 | ASSYDQGFNEKLF
TRBJ1-5 | TRBV5-1 | ASSQEGTAGQPQH
TRBJ2-3 | TRBV24-1 | ATSRGRSSTDTQY
TRBJ1-2 | TRBV5-1 | ASSRYGGANYGHT